This T cell receptor beta chain was profiled in a study of shared clonotypes between healthy human individuals. A roughly 200 ng quantity of DNA, approximately 29,000 T cell genomes, went into the sorted-subset replicate PCRs. The assay was immunoSEQ multiplex PCR, and TCRdb's table has in-frame clones only and misses some. The table includes about 2.2 million clones, 93% detected once. Germline V gene sequence: CDR1 GTSNPN, CDR2 SVGIG (reference sequence). The J segment lost 7 bases and the V segment lost 3 bases, leaving 7 bases of the junction unmatched. CDR3 length equals 14 residues. CD8 cells classed as naive were CD45RO-negative and positively selected for CCR7, excluding terminally differentiated effector memory CD45RA+ cells. This clone was observed once.

The receptor's source is a man between 18 and 29 years old in good health. Some clones in this sample may be carry-over from other donors' samples. This chain connects TRBV30 to TRBJ1-4, with 8 bases identical to TRBD1. Sequenced sample: naive CD8+ T cells from PBMCs. The CDR3 sequence: CAWRIRGLGEKLFF. For the CDR3, the DNA is TGTGCCTGGAGGATCAGGGGGCTCGGTGAAAAACTGTTTTTT.